Below, 29 T cell receptor beta chains from the same sample are listed, as sequenced in a study of cytomegalovirus exposure and HLA in healthy donors. The primer mix had 60 Vbeta and 13 Jbeta primers. Sequenced by immunoSEQ multiplex PCR; TCRdb stores in-frame clones only, minus some. Of about 82,000 clones listed, roughly a tenth are singletons. Sequences were obtained from PBMCs. The receptors come from a man in his sixties in good health and CMV-seropositive.

The chain is built from TRBV18 and TRBJ2-5; 12 bases agree with TRBD2. The junction had 7 bases not matched to a gene; V was cut back by 6 bases and J by 2 bases. Germline V gene lookup returns CDR1 KGHSH and CDR2 LQKENI. CDR3 length equals 16 residues. CDR3 coding DNA: TGTGCCAGCTCGCGGCAGACTAGCGGGAGTCAAGAGACCCAGTACTTC. The encoded protein is CASSRQTSGSQETQYF.

This clone was picked up a small number of times. The chain joins TRBV2 to TRBJ1-6, with a weak D call TRBD1 (6 bases). V was pared by 4 bases and J by 7 bases, with 14 bases between. This CDR3 contains 15 residues. CDR1 is SNHLY, CDR2 FYNNEI, per germline. CDR3 DNA sequence: TGTGCCAGCAGTGCGGGAAGGACAGACAATTCACCCCTCCACTTT. This translates into CASSAGRTDNSPLHF.

The V gene is TRBV25-1, the J gene TRBJ2-2; 8 bases align to TRBD2. The CDR3 runs 18 residues. Germline lookup yields CDR1 MGHDK and CDR2 SYGVNS. Trimming removed 10 bases from V and 3 bases from J; junction bases left unmatched: 19. The CDR3 protein is CATPPGLVPSLHTGELFF. The CDR3 bases are TGTGCCACCCCTCCGGGACTAGTGCCCTCTCTCCACACCGGGGAGCTGTTTTTT.

This clone was counted a few times. This chain links TRBV2 with TRBJ2-5, with 9 bases matching TRBD2. The trim removed 4 bases at V and 2 bases at J, leaving 8 bases unmatched. Germline V gene sequence: CDR1 SNHLY, CDR2 FYNNEI. CDR3 length equals 16 residues. The CDR3 loop reads CASSGRRLAAQETQYF. DNA for the CDR3: TGTGCCAGCAGTGGCCGCCGACTAGCGGCTCAAGAGACCCAGTACTTC.

As regards this clone: Other DNA sequences in the sample encode the same CDR3. The rearrangement uses TRBV5-4 and TRBJ2-1; maybe TRBD2 (6 bases). Looked up from germline, CDR1 is SGHNT and CDR2 is YYREEE (reference sequence). The length of the CDR3 is 15 residues. Between the trimmed V and J ends, which lost 0 bases and 10 bases, there was a span of 17 bases. Here the CDR3 reads CASSLAGLKRGEQFF. CDR3 coding DNA: TGTGCCAGCAGCTTGGCAGGACTAAAACGCGGGGAGCAGTTCTTC.

The gene calls are TRBV28 and TRBJ2-1, with TRBD2 matching over 7 bases. Germline V gives CDR1 MDHEN, CDR2 SYDVKM. The CDR3 contains 10 residues. The CDR3 loop reads CATGGNEQFF. The DNA of the CDR3 is TGTGCTACCGGGGGGAATGAGCAGTTCTTC. The full variable domain, completed using reference TRBV28 and TRBJ2-1, is DVKVTQSSRYLVKRTGEKVFLECVQDMDHENMFWYRQDPGLGLRLIYFSYDVKMKEKGDIPEGYSVSREKKERFSLILESASTNQTSMYLCATGGNEQFFGPGTRLTVL.

V is TRBV9 and J is TRBJ2-3, with 13 bases aligning to TRBD2. Trimming removed 4 bases from V and 4 bases from J; junction bases left unmatched: 9. Germline V lookup: CDR1 SGDLS, CDR2 YYNGEE. CDR3 length: 17 amino acids. The CDR3 DNA is TGTGCCAGCAGCCCTCGGACTAGCGGGAGTGTGCCAGATACGCAGTATTTT. Its translation is CASSPRTSGSVPDTQYF.

This clone was recorded a few times. This chain's CDR3 is CASSATGYGYTF. In nucleotides, the CDR3 is TGTGCCAGCAGCGCGACAGGATATGGCTACACCTTC. This rearrangement joins TRBV7-3 to TRBJ1-2, with a tentative D call TRBD1 (6 bases). The CDR3 extends over 12 amino acids. Germline assignment: CDR1 SGHTA and CDR2 FQGTGA. Trimming removed 5 bases at V and 5 bases at J, with 9 bases between.

This clone was seen a few times. The V call is TRBV6-6, the J call TRBJ2-5; 10 bases are shared with TRBD2. The CDR3 loop spans 15 amino acids. V lost 2 bases, J lost 4 bases, and 4 bases stayed unmatched. Germline lookup yields CDR1 MNHNY and CDR2 SVGAGI (reference sequence). The CDR3 DNA reads TGTGCCAGCAGTTACGCTAGCGGGAGCTTAGAGACCCAGTACTTC. This gives the protein CASSYASGSLETQYF.

This clone was picked up a small number of times. The V and J genes are TRBV18 and TRBJ2-3, with 8 bases that match TRBD2. CDR1 KGHSH and CDR2 LQKENI come from the germline V gene. The CDR3 is made up of 16 amino acids. V dropped 6 bases and J dropped 0; count of bases not matched to a gene: 8. As DNA, the CDR3 is TGTGCCAGCTCCACCACGGGGGGGCTCAGCACAGATACGCAGTATTTT. This translates into CASSTTGGLSTDTQYF.

This clone was observed a handful of times. The chain carries TRBV7-9 and TRBJ2-1, with 7 nucleotides matching TRBD1. Germline CDR1 SEHNR, CDR2 FQNEAQ (reference sequence). The trim removed 5 bases at V and 7 bases at J, leaving 20 bases unmatched. The CDR3 runs 18 residues. CDR3 in amino acids: CASSPSRVGQRAGNEQFF. CDR3 nucleotide sequence: TGTGCCAGCAGCCCATCGCGGGTGGGACAGAGGGCTGGGAATGAGCAGTTCTTC.

This chain uses TRBV4-1 with TRBJ1-1, with TRBD1 as a possible D gene (5 bases). The CDR3 spans 15 residues. Trimming removed 4 bases from V and 0 bases from J, with 12 bases in between. Germline V gene sequence: CDR1 MGHRA, CDR2 YSYEKL. Here the CDR3 DNA reads TGCGCCAGCAGCCGATTTGGGGCCATGAACACTGAAGCTTTCTTT. It encodes CASSRFGAMNTEAFF.

The chain combines TRBV6-5 with TRBJ2-6; possibly TRBD1 for D (6 bases). With 6 bases removed from V and 0 bases from J, the gap between germline ends came to 9 bases. The CDR3 has 15 residues. Germline V gene data show CDR1 as MNHEY and CDR2 as SVGAGI. DNA for the CDR3: TGTGCCAGCAGGGGGGCCGGCTCTGGGGCCAACGTCCTGACTTTC. Translating it yields CASRGAGSGANVLTF.

This chain connects TRBV10-3 to TRBJ2-7, with 9 bases that match TRBD1. The CDR3 is 16 residues long. In germline, CDR1 is ENHRY, CDR2 SYGVKD. The junction had 9 bases not matched to a gene; V was cut back by 3 bases and J by 3 bases. The CDR3: CAISEPGQGKVYEQYF. The CDR3 nucleotides are TGTGCCATCAGTGAACCCGGACAGGGGAAAGTCTACGAGCAGTACTTC.

The chain recombines TRBV11-2 with TRBJ2-7; TRBD2 is a possible D gene (6 bases). Germline V gene data show CDR1 as SGHAT and CDR2 as FQNNGV. V lost 1 base and J lost 7, with 14 bases in between. CDR3 length: 14 amino acids. CDR3 sequence: CASSLVAGRMEQYF. CDR3 in DNA: TGTGCCAGCAGCTTAGTGGCAGGGAGGATGGAGCAGTACTTC.

The chain uses TRBV2 and TRBJ2-7; D may be TRBD1 (6 bases). Germline V gene lookup returns CDR1 SNHLY and CDR2 FYNNEI. Between the trimmed V and J ends, which lost 2 bases and 1 base, there was a span of 12 bases. The CDR3 length is 15 residues. The CDR3 is CASSENRAPSYEQYF. CDR3 bases: TGTGCCAGCAGTGAAAACAGGGCGCCGTCCTACGAGCAGTACTTC. Combining the CDR3 with reference TRBV2 and TRBJ2-7 gives the whole variable domain EPEVTQTPSHQVTQMGQEVILRCVPISNHLYFYWYRQILGQKVEFLVSFYNNEISEKSEIFDDQFSVERPDGSNFTLKIRSTKLEDSAMYFCASSENRAPSYEQYFGPGTRLTVT.

Only a few counts were recorded for this clone. Written as DNA, the CDR3 is TGTGCCAGCAGCATTTCTACAGGGAGAGCTGAAGCTTTCTTT. The encoded protein is CASSISTGRAEAFF. V and J are TRBV11-2 and TRBJ1-1; tentative D call: TRBD1 (6 bases). The germline V and J ends were trimmed by 5 bases and 6 bases, with 16 bases remaining between them. This CDR3 is built from 14 residues. Germline assignment: CDR1 SGHAT and CDR2 FQNNGV.

This clone was found a few times. The chain links TRBV7-6 to TRBJ2-7; D is perhaps TRBD2 (7 bases). The CDR3 runs to 14 residues. V gave up 3 bases and J gave up 3 bases, with 12 bases separating them. Germline-derived CDR1 and CDR2 are SGHVS and FNYEAQ. In DNA, the CDR3 is TGTGCCAGCAGCTTCCGAGGGGGGGACTACGAGCAGTACTTC. Translating it yields CASSFRGGDYEQYF.

This sequence joins TRBV7-2 and TRBJ2-2; the D is unclear. This CDR3 spans 15 amino acids. V was trimmed by 1 base and J by 0 bases, leaving 6 bases between them. Germline V gene data show CDR1 as SGHTA and CDR2 as FQGNSA. The DNA of the CDR3 is TGTGCCAGCAGCTTAGGCGCACCGAACACCGGGGAGCTGTTTTTT. Amino acids: CASSLGAPNTGELFF.

The table lists this clone with a few counts. This rearrangement joins TRBV29-1 to TRBJ2-1; no reliable D call. The germline V and J ends were trimmed by 6 bases and 5 bases, with 8 bases remaining between them. The germline CDR1 and CDR2 sequences are SQVTM and ANQGSEA. The CDR3 has 11 amino acids. CDR3 nucleotide sequence: TGCAGCGTCAGACTCAACAATGAGCAGTTCTTC. Translated, it gives CSVRLNNEQFF.

This clone was found a few times. V gene TRBV2 combines with J gene TRBJ2-5; unclear D gene. Germline V gene lookup returns CDR1 SNHLY and CDR2 FYNNEI. The CDR3 has 18 residues. The V gene lost 0 bases and the J gene lost 0 bases, with 17 bases spanning the gap. CDR3 sequence: CASSEAPPVALYQETQYF. CDR3 DNA: TGTGCCAGCAGTGAAGCCCCACCGGTAGCACTGTACCAAGAGACCCAGTACTTC.

This clone was detected only a few times. This chain joins TRBV7-9 and TRBJ2-1; D is unresolved. Trimming left V 4 bases short and J 10 bases short, with 8 bases between. Per germline, CDR1 SEHNR and CDR2 FQNEAQ (reference sequence). The length of the CDR3 is 11 residues. CDR3: CASSWRPEQFF. CDR3 coding DNA: TGTGCCAGCAGCTGGAGACCGGAGCAGTTCTTC.

This chain joins TRBV2 and TRBJ2-1, with 9 bases matching TRBD2. This CDR3 spans 13 amino acids. CDR1 and CDR2 from the germline V gene are SNHLY and FYNNEI. The V and J ends lost 6 bases and 7 bases, in that order; junction bases with no gene match: 4. The CDR3 nucleotides read TGTGCCAGCAGCCCGGGACTAGCTAATGAGCAGTTCTTC. Translation gives CASSPGLANEQFF.

As for this clone: With a far larger clone one base away, a read error is the likely cause. In the same sample, other DNA sequences code for this CDR3. This chain joins TRBV2 and TRBJ2-7, with a weak D call TRBD1 (6 bases). CDR3 size: 16 residues. The germline gives CDR1 SNHLY, CDR2 FYNNEI. The DNA of the CDR3 is TGTGCCAGCAGTGAAGCGGAAGGGACACAACGATACGAGAAGTACGTC. This gives the protein CASSEAEGTQRYEKYV.

This clone turned up a few times. The rearrangement links TRBV7-3 to TRBJ1-6; D is undetermined. V shed 5 bases and J shed 0 bases, with 5 bases lying between them. From germline, CDR1 is SGHTA and CDR2 FQGTGA. This CDR3 spans 14 amino acids. CDR3 bases: TGTGCCAGCAGCATCGGCTCCTATAATTCACCCCTCCACTTT. As protein: CASSIGSYNSPLHF.

The table lists this clone with a few counts. This chain joins TRBV7-2 and TRBJ2-1, with TRBD2 matching 11 bases. Trimming at V came to 5 bases and at J to 10 bases, leaving 10 bases not matched to a gene. Germline CDR1 SGHTA, CDR2 FQGNSA. This CDR3 is 15 amino acids long. This CDR3 reads CASSPGRVAGGEQFF. In DNA, the CDR3 is TGTGCCAGCAGCCCCGGCCGAGTAGCGGGAGGGGAGCAGTTCTTC.

The chain has TRBV19 and TRBJ2-5; 7 nucleotides match TRBD2. Per germline, CDR1 LNHDA and CDR2 SQIVND (reference sequence). J was trimmed by 2 bases and V by 3 bases; bases with no gene match: 6. CDR3 length: 15 residues. CDR3 loop: CASSISGGSQETQYF. The CDR3 nucleotides are TGTGCCAGTAGTATTTCGGGAGGAAGTCAAGAGACCCAGTACTTC.

The chain couples TRBV11-2 to TRBJ2-7, with 9 bases lining up with TRBD2. Germline trimming cut 7 bases from V and 2 bases from J; bases unmatched to any gene: 6. This CDR3 has 14 residues. Germline values: CDR1 SGHAT, CDR2 FQNNGV. Here the CDR3 reads CASTEAGGAYEQYF. As DNA, the CDR3 is TGTGCCAGCACCGAAGCGGGAGGCGCCTACGAGCAGTACTTC.

The chain employs TRBV6-5 and TRBJ2-1, with TRBD2 matching over 7 bases. The CDR3 is made up of 15 amino acids. The germline CDR1 and CDR2 sequences are MNHEY and SVGAGI. J gave up 0 bases and V 6 bases, and 5 bases lay outside the gene matches. The CDR3 region is CASRASGTSYNEQFF. The CDR3 region has the DNA TGTGCCAGCAGAGCTAGCGGAACCTCCTACAATGAGCAGTTCTTC.